One and the same sample provided the 20 T cell receptor beta chains below, sequenced in a study of identical twins. MiXCR, run by TCRdb on the 5' RACE reads, gives a single entry per CDR3 protein. The table lists some 1,600,000 distinct CDR3 sequences, about 31% of them singletons. Sequencing used cord blood. All receptors come from a newborn girl in good health.

The rearrangement joins TRBV2 to TRBJ2-4; D gene ambiguous. This CDR3 has 14 residues. Trimming took 6 bases from V and 0 from J, leaving 9 bases between them. Germline V CDR1 and CDR2: SNHLY, FYNNEI. The CDR3 is CASSADGAKNIQYF. The CDR3 region has the DNA TGTGCCAGCAGCGCGGACGGAGCCAAAAACATTCAGTACTTC.

The chain combines TRBV4-2 with TRBJ1-2; 9 bases map to TRBD1. Germline V gene data show CDR1 as LGHNA and CDR2 as YNFKEQ. The junction had 5 bases not matched to a gene; V was cut back by 1 base and J by 2 bases. CDR3 size: 16 residues. CDR3 amino acids: CASSQGTGAANYGYTF. The CDR3 DNA reads as TGTGCCAGCAGCCAAGGGACAGGGGCCGCGAACTATGGCTACACCTTC.

In its sample, this clonotype was seen a few times. The J gene is TRBJ1-2, the V gene TRBV30, with 7 bases lining up with TRBD1. From germline, CDR1 is GTSNPN and CDR2 SVGIG (reference sequence). This CDR3 is built from 13 residues. V lost 4 bases, J lost 8 bases, and 10 bases stayed unmatched. The CDR3 DNA reads as TGTGCCTGGACACAGGGGCGCTTCGGGGGCTACACCTTC. It is translated as CAWTQGRFGGYTF.

This clonotype was recorded many times. V is TRBV12-3 or TRBV12-4 and J is TRBJ2-4; 14 bases line up with TRBD2. CDR3 length: 16 residues. The ends lost 3 bases at V and 6 bases at J; junction bases unmatched: 4. This CDR3 reads CASSLLGTSGRNIQYF. CDR3 DNA sequence: TGTGCCAGCAGTTTGCTAGGGACTAGCGGGAGAAACATTCAGTACTTC.

V and J are TRBV20-1 and TRBJ2-4; D ambiguous. The DNA end is a closer match to TRBJ2-7, so the J assignment may be wrong. The CDR3 runs to 12 residues. Germline-derived CDR1 and CDR2 are DFQATT and SNEGSKA (reference sequence). The CDR3 nucleotides read TGCAGTGCTAGCCCAAATGCCTACGAGCAGTACTTC. Its translation: CSASPNAYEQYF.

The chain employs TRBV15 and TRBJ2-5; 7 bases fit TRBD2. The tail of the sequence fits TRBJ2-7 better, so the J call may be wrong. CDR3 size: 15 residues. CDR1 and CDR2 from the germline V gene are LNHNV and YYDKDF (reference sequence). The chain's CDR3 is CATSRAAGLDHEQYF. The CDR3 region has the DNA TGTGCCACCAGCAGAGCCGCAGGACTAGACCACGAGCAGTACTTC.

This clonotype was seen only a few times. This chain connects TRBV29-1 to TRBJ1-2; maybe TRBD1 (5 bases). Trimming pared 2 bases from V and 4 bases from J, leaving 14 bases between. The CDR3 sequence is 14 residues long. CDR1 SQVTM and CDR2 ANQGSEA come from the germline V gene. The CDR3 nucleotides read TGCAGCGTTGAACTAGGGGATTCTAGCTATGGCTACACCTTC. Amino acids: CSVELGDSSYGYTF.

This clonotype was detected only a few times. The rearrangement joins TRBV28 to TRBJ2-1; no reliable D call. The CDR3 is 14 residues long. Germline values: CDR1 MDHEN, CDR2 SYDVKM. The ends were cut back, 4 bases at V and 3 bases at J, with 10 bases in the middle. The CDR3 region is CASSSTARYNEQFF. The CDR3 DNA is TGTGCCAGCAGTTCCACCGCCCGCTACAATGAGCAGTTCTTC.

V usage is TRBV7-2 and J usage is TRBJ2-2; D might be TRBD2 (5 bases). The ends were cut back, 0 bases at V and 5 bases at J, with 13 bases in the middle. The V gene's germline CDR1 is SGHTA and CDR2 FQGNSA. The CDR3 sequence is 16 residues long. The CDR3: CASSLATGDLTGELFF. DNA for the CDR3: TGTGCCAGCAGCTTAGCGACCGGGGATCTTACCGGGGAGCTGTTTTTT.

This clonotype was seen only a few times. CDR3 sequence reads: CASRAYDRVGEQFF. In DNA form, the CDR3 reads TGTGCCAGCAGAGCCTACGACAGGGTTGGTGAGCAGTTCTTC. V is TRBV6-5 and J is TRBJ2-1; 7 bases align to TRBD1. The trim removed 6 bases at V and 9 bases at J, leaving 11 bases unmatched. The CDR3 consists of 14 residues. Germline CDR1 is MNHEY and CDR2 is SVGAGI.

This clonotype occurred a few times. This rearrangement joins TRBV3-1 to TRBJ2-7; D possibly corresponds to TRBD2 (5 bases). With 4 bases removed from V and 3 bases from J, the gap between germline ends came to 13 bases. Germline V lookup: CDR1 LGHDT, CDR2 YNNKEL (reference sequence). This CDR3 region has 14 residues. CDR3 nucleotides: TGTGCCAGCAGCCTGCGGGTGTCCGACTACGAGCAGTACTTC. Its protein product is CASSLRVSDYEQYF.

This clonotype was recorded at least ten times. CDR3 DNA: TGTGCCAGCAGTTTCACAGGGGCTCTCACAGATACGCAGTATTTT. This encodes CASSFTGALTDTQYF. This sequence joins TRBV28 and TRBJ2-3, with 7 positions matching TRBD1. This CDR3 spans 15 amino acids. Trimming cost V 3 bases and J 2 bases; bases outside gene matches: 5. The germline gives CDR1 MDHEN, CDR2 SYDVKM.

The chain recombines TRBV29-1 with TRBJ1-1; a possible D gene is TRBD1 (6 bases). Germline V gene sequence: CDR1 SQVTM, CDR2 ANQGSEA. The CDR3 spans 13 residues. The ends were cut back, 3 bases at V and 1 base at J, with 9 bases in the middle. This CDR3 reads CSVDVGQNTEAFF. The CDR3 DNA is TGCAGCGTTGATGTGGGACAGAACACTGAAGCTTTCTTT.

The chain couples TRBV5-1 to TRBJ2-1; a possible D gene is TRBD2 (6 bases). CDR1 SGHRS and CDR2 YFSETQ come from the germline V gene. Trimming took 0 bases from V and 8 from J, leaving 12 bases between them. CDR3 length: 14 amino acids. The CDR3 sequence is CASSLARTKDEQFF. In DNA, the CDR3 is TGCGCCAGCAGCTTGGCCAGGACTAAGGATGAGCAGTTCTTC.

This clonotype was counted only a few times. This rearrangement joins TRBV12-3 or TRBV12-4 to TRBJ2-7; 10 bases agree with TRBD2. CDR3 length: 15 residues. The V gene end was trimmed by 6 bases and the J gene end by 2 bases; junction bases not matched to a gene: 7. The CDR3 coding sequence is TGTGCCAGCAGGGGAGCGGGGGGGCCCCCCTACGAGCAGTACTTC. It encodes CASRGAGGPPYEQYF.

The chain combines TRBV5-1 with TRBJ1-2; the match to TRBD1 covers 8 bases. The germline gives CDR1 SGHRS, CDR2 YFSETQ. J lost 7 bases, V lost 4 bases, and 9 bases had no gene match. The CDR3 extends over 14 amino acids. The CDR3 spells CASSATGEGSGYTF. The CDR3 DNA reads TGCGCCAGCAGCGCGACAGGGGAAGGGAGTGGCTACACCTTC.

This chain links TRBV20-1 with TRBJ2-1; 10 bases match TRBD2. Germline-derived CDR1 and CDR2 are DFQATT and SNEGSKA (reference sequence). This CDR3 spans 14 amino acids. Trimming at V came to 6 bases and at J to 7 bases, leaving 9 bases not matched to a gene. CDR3 coding DNA: TGCAGTGCCCCAAGCGGGAGGGCCGTTAATGAGCAGTTCTTC. Encoded protein: CSAPSGRAVNEQFF.

This clonotype came up many times. This chain uses TRBV3-1 with TRBJ2-7; 8 bases match TRBD1. Germline CDR1 and CDR2: LGHDT and YNNKEL (reference sequence). The CDR3 sequence is 14 residues long. V gave up 1 base and J gave up 3 bases; unmatched junction bases: 2. CDR3 bases: TGTGCCAGCAGCCAAGCTACAGGGGGCTACGAGCAGTACTTC. Translating gives CASSQATGGYEQYF.

V gene TRBV28 combines with J gene TRBJ1-2; 8 bases map to TRBD1. The CDR3 is 18 residues long. CDR1 MDHEN and CDR2 SYDVKM come from the germline V gene. J was trimmed by 1 base and V by 3 bases; bases with no gene match: 13. The DNA for the CDR3 is TGTGCCAGCAGTTTCCCCAGGAGGACAGGGACGAATAACTATGGCTACACCTTC. Encoded protein: CASSFPRRTGTNNYGYTF.

The sample holds a few counts of this clonotype. The chain has TRBV6-1 and TRBJ1-1, with D perhaps TRBD1 (5 bases). The CDR3 covers 13 residues. V was trimmed by 5 bases and J by 0 bases, leaving 7 bases between them. Germline V gives CDR1 MNHNS, CDR2 SASEGT. DNA for the CDR3: TGTGCCAGCAGTACCAGGGTGAACACTGAAGCTTTCTTT. This translates into CASSTRVNTEAFF.